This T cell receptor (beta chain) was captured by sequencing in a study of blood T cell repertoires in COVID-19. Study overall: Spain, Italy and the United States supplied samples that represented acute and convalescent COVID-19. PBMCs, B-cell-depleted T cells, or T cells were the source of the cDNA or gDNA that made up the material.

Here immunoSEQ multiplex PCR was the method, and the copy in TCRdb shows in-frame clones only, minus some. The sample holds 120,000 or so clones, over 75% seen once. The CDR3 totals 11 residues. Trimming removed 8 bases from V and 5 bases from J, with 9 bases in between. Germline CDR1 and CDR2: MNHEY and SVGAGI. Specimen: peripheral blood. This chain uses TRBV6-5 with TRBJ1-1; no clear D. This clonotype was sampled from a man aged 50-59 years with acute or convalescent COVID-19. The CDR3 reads CASARDTEAFF. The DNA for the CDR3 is TGTGCCAGCGCCCGAGATACTGAAGCTTTCTTT.